This TCR beta chain came from a study of shared clonotypes between healthy human individuals. Study-level information: Used for every donor were three CD4 naive, three CD4 memory, two CD8 naive and one CD8 memory plate.

Libraries were prepared by immunoSEQ multiplex PCR; TCRdb keeps only in-frame clonotypes and omits some of them. This sample has some 2,500,000 clones, with 80% to 95% found just once. Regarding this clone: A much more abundant neighbour one base away suggests this may be a read error.

Germline values: CDR1 SGHDN, CDR2 FVKESK. This CDR3 has 11 amino acids. V was clipped by 4 bases and J by 2 bases, with 1 base between them. Material: naive CD4+ T cells from PBMCs. Subset denoted: CD45RA+ positively selected. The chain links TRBV14 to TRBJ2-3; D is unclear. The TCR originated in a young man in good health. Some clones in this sample may be carry-over from other donors' samples. The CDR3 region is CASSLTDTQYF. The CDR3 DNA reads as TGTGCCAGCAGCCTCACAGATACGCAGTATTTT. Combining the CDR3 with reference TRBV14 and TRBJ2-3 gives the whole variable domain EAGVTQFPSHSVIEKGQTVTLRCDPISGHDNLYWYRRVMGKEIKFLLHFVKESKQDESGMPNNRFLAERTGGTYSTLKVQPAELEDSGVYFCASSLTDTQYFGPGTRLTVL.